A single T cell receptor beta chain is shown here with its context. The data are from a study of shared clonotypes between healthy human individuals. Measured with immunoSEQ multiplex PCR; TCRdb has only the in-frame clones, and not every one. This repertoire shows some 980,000 clones, over 60% found once; its top ten account for about 1.5%. There are 17 residues in the CDR3. J lost 4 bases, V lost 5 bases, and 10 bases had no gene match. Germline loops: CDR1 SEHNR, CDR2 FQNEAQ (reference sequence). The sequenced sample consisted of memory CD4+ T cells sorted from blood. Documented subset: CD45RA-negative fraction. The sequence derives from a man between 18 and 29 years old in good health. This sequence joins TRBV7-9 and TRBJ2-2, with TRBD2 matching 10 bases. CDR3 loop: CASSRQAGGRGTGELFF. The CDR3 DNA is TGTGCCAGCAGCCGCCAAGCGGGGGGGCGCGGCACCGGGGAGCTGTTTTTT.